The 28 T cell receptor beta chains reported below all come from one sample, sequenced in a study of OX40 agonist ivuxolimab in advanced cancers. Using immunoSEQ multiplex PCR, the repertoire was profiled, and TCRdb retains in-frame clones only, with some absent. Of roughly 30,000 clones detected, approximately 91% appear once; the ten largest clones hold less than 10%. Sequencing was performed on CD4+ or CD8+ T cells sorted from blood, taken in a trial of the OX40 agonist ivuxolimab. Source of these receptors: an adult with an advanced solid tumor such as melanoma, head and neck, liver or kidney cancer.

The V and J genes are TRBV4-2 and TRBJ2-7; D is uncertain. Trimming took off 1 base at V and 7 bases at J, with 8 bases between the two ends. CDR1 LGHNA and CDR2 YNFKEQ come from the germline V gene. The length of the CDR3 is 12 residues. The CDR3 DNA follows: TGTGCCAGCAGCCAAGGAGAGGAGGAGCAGTACTTC. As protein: CASSQGEEEQYF.

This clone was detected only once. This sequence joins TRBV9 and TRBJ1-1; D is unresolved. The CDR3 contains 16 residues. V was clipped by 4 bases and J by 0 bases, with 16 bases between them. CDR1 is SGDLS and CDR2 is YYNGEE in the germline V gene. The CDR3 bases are TGTGCCAGCAGCACGTCGATCCGCGGCTTGAACACTGAAGCTTTCTTT. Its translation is CASSTSIRGLNTEAFF.

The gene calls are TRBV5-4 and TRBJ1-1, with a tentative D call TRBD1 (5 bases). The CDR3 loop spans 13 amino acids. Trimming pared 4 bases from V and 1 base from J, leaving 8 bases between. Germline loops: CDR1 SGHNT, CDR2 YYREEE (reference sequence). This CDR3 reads CASSHTGNTEAFF. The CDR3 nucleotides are TGTGCCAGCAGCCACACAGGGAACACTGAAGCTTTCTTT.

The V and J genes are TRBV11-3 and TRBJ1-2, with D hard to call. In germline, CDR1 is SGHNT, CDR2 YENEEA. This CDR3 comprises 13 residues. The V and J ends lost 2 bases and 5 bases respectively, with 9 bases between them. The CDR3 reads CASSLSEGYGYTF. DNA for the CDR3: TGTGCCAGCAGCTTATCCGAGGGTTATGGCTACACCTTC.

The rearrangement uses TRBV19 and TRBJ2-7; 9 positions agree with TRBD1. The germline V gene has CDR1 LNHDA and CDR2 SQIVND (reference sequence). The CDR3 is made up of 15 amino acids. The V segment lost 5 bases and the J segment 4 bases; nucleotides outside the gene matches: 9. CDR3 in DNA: TGTGCCAGTAGTTATGCGGGACAGGGCGATTACGAGCAGTACTTC. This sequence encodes CASSYAGQGDYEQYF.

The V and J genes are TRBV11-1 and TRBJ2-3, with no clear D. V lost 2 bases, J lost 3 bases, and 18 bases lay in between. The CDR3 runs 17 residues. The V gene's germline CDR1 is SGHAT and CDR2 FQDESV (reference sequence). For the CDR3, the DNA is TGTGCCAGCAGCTTATACCCCCCGGAGACAATGACAGATACGCAGTATTTT. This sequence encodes CASSLYPPETMTDTQYF.

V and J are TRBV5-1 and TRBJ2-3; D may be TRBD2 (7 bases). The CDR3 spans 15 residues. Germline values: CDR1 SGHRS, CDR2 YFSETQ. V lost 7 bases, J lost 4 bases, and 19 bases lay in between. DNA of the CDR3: TGCGCCAGCCATGAAGGGGGAGGGAGTGCAGATACGCAGTATTTT. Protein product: CASHEGGGSADTQYF.

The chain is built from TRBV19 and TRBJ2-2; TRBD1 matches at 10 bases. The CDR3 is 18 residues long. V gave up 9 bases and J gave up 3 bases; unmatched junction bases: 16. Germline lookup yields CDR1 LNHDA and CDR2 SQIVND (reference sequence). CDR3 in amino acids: CASRRKGVGQGDTGELFF. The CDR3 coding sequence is TGTGCCAGCCGACGGAAGGGAGTAGGACAGGGGGACACCGGGGAGCTGTTTTTT. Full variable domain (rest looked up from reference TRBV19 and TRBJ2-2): DGGITQSPKYLFRKEGQNVTLSCEQNLNHDAMYWYRQDPGQGLRLIYYSQIVNDFQKGDIAEGYSVSREKKESFPLTVTSAQKNPTAFYLCASRRKGVGQGDTGELFFGEGSRLTVL.

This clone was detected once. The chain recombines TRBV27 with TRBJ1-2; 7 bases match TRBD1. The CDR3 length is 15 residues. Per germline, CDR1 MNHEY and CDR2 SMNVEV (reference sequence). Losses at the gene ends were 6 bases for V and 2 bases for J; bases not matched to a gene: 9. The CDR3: CASSPQGSVNYGYTF. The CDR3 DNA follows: TGTGCCAGCAGCCCACAGGGGAGCGTGAACTATGGCTACACCTTC.

CDR3 nucleotide sequence: TGTGCCAGCAGCCCCCCAGGGGAGACCCAGTACTTC. Translating it yields CASSPPGETQYF. The genes are TRBV13 and TRBJ2-5; D is possibly TRBD1 (5 bases). V lost 5 bases to trimming and J lost 5 bases, with 9 bases between them. This CDR3 contains 12 residues. Germline V gene data show CDR1 as PRHDT and CDR2 as FYEKMQ (reference sequence).

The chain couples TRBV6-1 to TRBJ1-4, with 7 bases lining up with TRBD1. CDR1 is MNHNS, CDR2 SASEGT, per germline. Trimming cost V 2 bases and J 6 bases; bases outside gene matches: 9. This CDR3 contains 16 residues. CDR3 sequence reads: CASSELVGGGDEKLFF. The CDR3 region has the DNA TGTGCCAGCAGTGAATTGGTGGGAGGGGGCGATGAAAAACTGTTTTTT.

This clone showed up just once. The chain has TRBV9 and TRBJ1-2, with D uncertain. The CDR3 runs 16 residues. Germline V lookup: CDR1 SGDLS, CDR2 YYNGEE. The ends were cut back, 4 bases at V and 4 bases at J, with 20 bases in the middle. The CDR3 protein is CASSLGRVMTGYGYTF. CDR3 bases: TGTGCCAGCAGCCTCGGAAGGGTCATGACGGGCTATGGCTACACCTTC. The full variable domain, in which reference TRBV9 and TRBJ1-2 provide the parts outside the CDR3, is DSGVTQTPKHLITATGQRVTLRCSPRSGDLSVYWYQQSLDQGLQFLIQYYNGEERAKGNILERFSAQQFPDLHSELNLSSLELGDSALYFCASSLGRVMTGYGYTFGSGTRLTVV.

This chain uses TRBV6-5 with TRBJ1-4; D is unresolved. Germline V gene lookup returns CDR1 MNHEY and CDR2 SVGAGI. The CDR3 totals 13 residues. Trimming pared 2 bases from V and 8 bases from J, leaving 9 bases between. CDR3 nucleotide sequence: TGTGCCAGCAGTTACGGGGTGGAGGAAAAACTGTTTTTT. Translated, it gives CASSYGVEEKLFF.

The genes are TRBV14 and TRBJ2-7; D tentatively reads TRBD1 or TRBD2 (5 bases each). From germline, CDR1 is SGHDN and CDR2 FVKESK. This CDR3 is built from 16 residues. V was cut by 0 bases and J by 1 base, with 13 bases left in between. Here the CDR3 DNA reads TGTGCCAGCAGCCAAGATACGGGATGGGGGTCCTACGAGCAGTACTTC. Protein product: CASSQDTGWGSYEQYF.

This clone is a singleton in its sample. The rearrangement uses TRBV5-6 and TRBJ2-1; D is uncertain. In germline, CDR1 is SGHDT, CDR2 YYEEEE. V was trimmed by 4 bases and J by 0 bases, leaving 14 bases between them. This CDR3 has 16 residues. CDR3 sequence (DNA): TGTGCCAGCAGCCGTTTATCCCTGAGCTCCTACAATGAGCAGTTCTTC. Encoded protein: CASSRLSLSSYNEQFF.

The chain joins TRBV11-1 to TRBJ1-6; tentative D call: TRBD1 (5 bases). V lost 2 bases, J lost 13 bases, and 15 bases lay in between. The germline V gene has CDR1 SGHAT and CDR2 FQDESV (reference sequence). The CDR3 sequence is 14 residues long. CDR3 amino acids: CASSLTSTEHPLHF. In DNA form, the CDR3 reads TGTGCCAGCAGCTTAACTTCGACAGAACACCCCCTCCACTTT.

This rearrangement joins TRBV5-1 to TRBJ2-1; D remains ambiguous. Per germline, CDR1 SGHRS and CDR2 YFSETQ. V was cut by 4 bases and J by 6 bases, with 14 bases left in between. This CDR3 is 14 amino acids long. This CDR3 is CASSRVHSSNEQFF. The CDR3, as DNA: TGCGCCAGCAGCCGGGTCCACTCTTCCAATGAGCAGTTCTTC.

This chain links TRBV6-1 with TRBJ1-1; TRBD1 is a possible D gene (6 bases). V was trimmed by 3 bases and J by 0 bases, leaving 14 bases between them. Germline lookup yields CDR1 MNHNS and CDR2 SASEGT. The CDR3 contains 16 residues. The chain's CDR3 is CASSDPGHEMNTEAFF. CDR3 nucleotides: TGTGCCAGCAGTGATCCGGGACATGAGATGAACACTGAAGCTTTCTTT.

The CDR3 is CASSGTSGDNTGELFF. The CDR3 nucleotides are TGTGCCAGCAGTGGGACTAGCGGAGATAACACCGGGGAGCTGTTTTTT. The chain uses TRBV7-9 and TRBJ2-2; 11 bases are shared with TRBD2. With 6 bases clipped from V and 2 bases from J, the junction kept 5 bases outside the gene matches. This CDR3 contains 16 residues. Germline-derived CDR1 and CDR2 are SEHNR and FQNEAQ (reference sequence).

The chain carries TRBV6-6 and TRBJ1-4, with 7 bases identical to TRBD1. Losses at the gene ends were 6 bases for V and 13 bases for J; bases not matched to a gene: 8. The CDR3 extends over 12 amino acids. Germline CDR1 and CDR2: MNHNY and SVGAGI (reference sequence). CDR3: CASRSTGELLFF. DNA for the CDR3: TGTGCCAGCAGGAGTACAGGGGAGTTACTGTTTTTT.

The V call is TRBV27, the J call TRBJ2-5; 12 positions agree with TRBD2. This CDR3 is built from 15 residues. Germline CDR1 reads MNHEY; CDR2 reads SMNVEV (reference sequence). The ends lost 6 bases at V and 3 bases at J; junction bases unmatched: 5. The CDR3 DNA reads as TGTGCCAGCAGAGGACTAGCGGGGCCGAAAGAGACCCAGTACTTC. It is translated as CASRGLAGPKETQYF.

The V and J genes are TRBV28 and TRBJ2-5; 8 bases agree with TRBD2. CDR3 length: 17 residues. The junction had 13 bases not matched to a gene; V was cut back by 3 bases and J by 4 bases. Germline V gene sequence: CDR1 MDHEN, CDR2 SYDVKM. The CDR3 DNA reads TGTGCCAGCAGTTTGGGTACTTCGACTAGCGAGACAGAGACCCAGTACTTC. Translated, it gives CASSLGTSTSETETQYF. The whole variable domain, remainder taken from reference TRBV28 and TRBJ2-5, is DVKVTQSSRYLVKRTGEKVFLECVQDMDHENMFWYRQDPGLGLRLIYFSYDVKMKEKGDIPEGYSVSREKKERFSLILESASTNQTSMYLCASSLGTSTSETETQYFGPGTRLLVL.

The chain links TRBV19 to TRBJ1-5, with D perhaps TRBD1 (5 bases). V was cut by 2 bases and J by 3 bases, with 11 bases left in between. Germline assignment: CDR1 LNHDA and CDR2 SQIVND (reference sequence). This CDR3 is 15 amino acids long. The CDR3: CASSIQAGLNQPQHF. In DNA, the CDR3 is TGTGCCAGTAGTATACAGGCAGGGCTCAATCAGCCCCAGCATTTT. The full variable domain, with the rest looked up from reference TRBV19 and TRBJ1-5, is DGGITQSPKYLFRKEGQNVTLSCEQNLNHDAMYWYRQDPGQGLRLIYYSQIVNDFQKGDIAEGYSVSREKKESFPLTVTSAQKNPTAFYLCASSIQAGLNQPQHFGDGTRLSIL.

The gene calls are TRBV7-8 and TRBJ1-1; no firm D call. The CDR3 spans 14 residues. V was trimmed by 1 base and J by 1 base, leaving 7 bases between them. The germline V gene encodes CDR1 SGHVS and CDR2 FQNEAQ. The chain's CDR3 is CASSLDPGNTEAFF. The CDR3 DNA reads TGTGCCAGCAGCTTAGATCCAGGGAACACTGAAGCTTTCTTT.

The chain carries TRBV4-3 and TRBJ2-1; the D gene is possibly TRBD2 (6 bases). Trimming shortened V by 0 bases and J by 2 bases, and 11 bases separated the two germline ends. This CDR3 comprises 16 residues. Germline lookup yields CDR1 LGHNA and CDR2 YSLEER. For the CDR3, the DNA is TGCGCCAGCAGCCAAGAAATAGCGGAGACCTACAATGAGCAGTTCTTC. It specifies CASSQEIAETYNEQFF.

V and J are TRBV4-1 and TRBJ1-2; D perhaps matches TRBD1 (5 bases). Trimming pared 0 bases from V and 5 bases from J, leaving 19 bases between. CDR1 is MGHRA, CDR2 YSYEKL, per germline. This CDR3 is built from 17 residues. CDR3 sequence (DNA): TGCGCCAGCAGCCAAGATGTAGGCCGTACGGGGCTATATGGCTACACCTTC. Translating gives CASSQDVGRTGLYGYTF.

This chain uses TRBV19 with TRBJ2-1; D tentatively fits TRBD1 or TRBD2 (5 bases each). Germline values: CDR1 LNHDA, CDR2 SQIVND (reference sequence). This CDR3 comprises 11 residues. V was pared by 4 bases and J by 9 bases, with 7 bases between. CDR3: CASSKGTEQFF. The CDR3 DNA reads TGTGCCAGTAGTAAGGGGACTGAGCAGTTCTTC.

DNA of the CDR3: TGTGCCAGTGCGCTCGCGAACACTGAAGCTTTCTTT. This codes for CASALANTEAFF. The rearrangement joins TRBV19 to TRBJ1-1; no clear D gene. The CDR3 has 12 amino acids. The V gene lost 8 bases and the J gene lost 1 base, with 8 bases spanning the gap. Germline V CDR1 and CDR2: LNHDA, SQIVND (reference sequence). Combining the CDR3 with reference TRBV19 and TRBJ1-1 gives the whole variable domain DGGITQSPKYLFRKEGQNVTLSCEQNLNHDAMYWYRQDPGQGLRLIYYSQIVNDFQKGDIAEGYSVSREKKESFPLTVTSAQKNPTAFYLCASALANTEAFFGQGTRLTVV.